This T cell receptor (beta chain) was identified in a study of shared clonotypes between healthy human individuals. The overall study: Donors had three CD4 naive, three CD4 memory, two CD8 naive and one CD8 memory plate apiece. Study results and limitations: Richness estimates generally favored naive over memory subsets.

Caucasian adults residing in Nashville, Tennessee made up all the donors. This clone showed up just once. What it recognizes is unknown. Original processing notes: ImmunoSEQ gave junction-only sequences without quality scores, so filtering differed. Sequencing was performed with immunoSEQ multiplex PCR; in TCRdb, only in-frame clones are kept and a portion is missing. V, J and clone size reflect that table, while D and trimming were determined from the DNA. Among some 2.4 million clones, more than 85% were seen once, and the ten largest hold approximately 0.35%. Sequencing input: naive CD4+ T cells from PBMCs. Specified subset: CD45RA+ positively selected. This clonotype was obtained from a man aged 18-30 years in good health. Some clones in this sample may be carry-over from other donors' samples.

CDR3: CASSLLDGKQFF. CDR3 DNA sequence: TGTGCCAGCAGTTTGTTGGACGGCAAGCAGTTCTTC. This chain joins TRBV6-5 and TRBJ2-1; D is unresolved. Looked up from germline, CDR1 is MNHEY and CDR2 is SVGAGI. The CDR3 loop spans 12 amino acids. With 4 bases removed from V and 11 bases from J, the gap between germline ends came to 12 bases.